Listed here is a single TCR beta chain. This record comes from a study of sequential checkpoint blockade in melanoma. Treatment reported: randomized to nivolumab then ipilimumab (arm A) or the reverse (arm B). The repertoire was sequenced with immunoSEQ multiplex PCR; TCRdb's copy has only in-frame clones and lacks some. The sample holds about 13,000 clones, roughly 27% seen once. The material was tumor tissue (inferred from file names), obtained from a patient given nivolumab and ipilimumab in sequence. The sequence was collected from a human donor with melanoma.

The DNA of the CDR3 is TGCGCCAGCAGTGAGTCGAGGGTATCAGCTTTCTTT. It is translated as CASSESRVSAFF. V and J are TRBV10-2 and TRBJ1-1; D call uncertain. Germline CDR1 WSHSY, CDR2 SAAADI. The CDR3 is 12 residues long. V was pared by 0 bases and J by 10 bases, with 9 bases between.